These 8 T cell receptor beta chains were all obtained from the same sample, sequenced in a study of blood T cell repertoires in COVID-19. Profiled with immunoSEQ multiplex PCR; TCRdb holds only in-frame clones, not every one. The table lists about 210,000 clones, 89% of them singletons. Sequencing used PBMCs or T cells enriched from blood (not recorded which). Receptor source: a woman between 18 and 29 years old who had recovered from COVID-19.

The chain couples TRBV5-1 to TRBJ1-1, with D perhaps matching TRBD1 (5 bases). CDR1 and CDR2 from the germline V gene are SGHRS and YFSETQ. The CDR3 covers 14 residues. Trimming stripped 4 bases from V and 2 bases from J, with 12 bases between. Here the CDR3 DNA reads TGCGCCAGCAGCGGAACCACAGGTAACACTGAAGCTTTCTTT. Amino acids: CASSGTTGNTEAFF. The full variable domain, completed using reference TRBV5-1 and TRBJ1-1, is KAGVTQTPRYLIKTRGQQVTLSCSPISGHRSVSWYQQTPGQGLQFLFEYFSETQRNKGNFPGRFSGRQFSNSRSEMNVSTLELGDSALYLCASSGTTGNTEAFFGQGTRLTVV.

The chain couples TRBV19 to TRBJ2-3; a weak D match, TRBD2 (6 bases). V was cut by 3 bases and J by 6 bases, with 13 bases left in between. The germline V gene encodes CDR1 LNHDA and CDR2 SQIVND (reference sequence). This CDR3 region has 14 residues. The CDR3 region has the DNA TGTGCCAGTAGTATCCCACCAGGAGGGGATACGCAGTATTTT. This gives the protein CASSIPPGGDTQYF.

This chain joins TRBV5-6 and TRBJ1-1; TRBD1 matches 7 bases. The J segment lost 4 bases and the V segment lost 4 bases, leaving 13 bases of the junction unmatched. CDR3 length equals 16 residues. Germline V gene lookup returns CDR1 SGHDT and CDR2 YYEEEE. As DNA, the CDR3 is TGTGCCAGCAGCACCGAGGGGGCGTATGAGGCCACTGAAGCTTTCTTT. This sequence encodes CASSTEGAYEATEAFF.

J is TRBJ2-7 and V is TRBV4-1; D perhaps matches TRBD2 (5 bases). V was cut by 5 bases and J by 3 bases, with 14 bases left in between. CDR1 and CDR2 (germline): MGHRA, YSYEKL. The length of the CDR3 is 14 residues. DNA of the CDR3: TGCGCCAGCAGCTCGCCGTGGGAGCACTACGAGCAGTACTTC. Translated: CASSSPWEHYEQYF.

CDR3 loop: CASSYRGTTTDTQYF. As DNA, the CDR3 is TGTGCCAGCAGTTACCGGGGGACGACCACAGATACGCAGTATTTT. The chain recombines TRBV6-5 with TRBJ2-3; D is perhaps TRBD2 (6 bases). V lost 2 bases, J lost 2 bases, and 11 bases lay in between. The germline CDR1 and CDR2 sequences are MNHEY and SVGAGI. There are 15 residues in the CDR3.

This clone was detected once. The gene calls are TRBV28 and TRBJ1-5; D possibly corresponds to TRBD1 (6 bases). This CDR3 region has 14 residues. Germline CDR1 reads MDHEN; CDR2 reads SYDVKM. The germline V and J ends were trimmed by 5 bases and 4 bases, with 12 bases remaining between them. Here the CDR3 reads CASSLGTSNQPQHF. Written as DNA, the CDR3 is TGTGCCAGCAGTCTCGGGACAAGTAATCAGCCCCAGCATTTT.

The genes are TRBV12-5 and TRBJ1-5, with 10 bases that match TRBD1. J was trimmed by 7 bases and V by 6 bases; bases with no gene match: 15. Per germline, CDR1 LGHNT and CDR2 FRNRAP. The CDR3 contains 17 residues. The CDR3 loop is CASGSIISRDRGQPQHF. The CDR3 DNA sequence: TGTGCTAGTGGCTCCATAATAAGCCGGGACAGGGGCCAGCCCCAGCATTTT.

The chain links TRBV7-9 to TRBJ2-5, with a possible D match to TRBD2 (5 bases). Trimming stripped 3 bases from V and 1 base from J, with 9 bases between. Per germline, CDR1 SEHNR and CDR2 FQNEAQ (reference sequence). The CDR3 is made up of 14 amino acids. The CDR3 loop is CASSFLGAQETQYF. The CDR3 region has the DNA TGTGCCAGCAGCTTCTTGGGAGCCCAAGAGACCCAGTACTTC.